The next 5 T cell receptor beta chains were all read from a single sample in a study of human T cells and chemical hapten exposure. Whole blood, unfractionated, served as the material for total RNA extraction. The library put unique molecular identifiers onto individual cDNA molecules. Using its own MiXCR run on the reads, TCRdb lists one record per CDR3 protein. Of 100,000 to 150,000 distinct CDR3 sequences in the sample, about 7.7% were seen once. Sample: whole blood. These receptors all stem from a human donor in good health. Some clones in this sample may be carry-over from other donors' samples.

Concerning this clonotype: This sequence may be a read error, since a much larger clone differs from it by one base. This rearrangement joins TRBV4-1 to TRBJ1-1; maybe TRBD1 (5 bases). V lost 0 bases and J lost 2, with 13 bases in between. The CDR3 runs 16 residues. CDR1 MGHRA and CDR2 YSYEKL come from the germline V gene. The CDR3 coding sequence is TGCGCCAGCAGCCAAGATTACGGACAATACAACACTGAAGCTTTCTTT. This codes for CASSQDYGQYNTEAFF.

Ten or more counts support this clonotype. V and J are TRBV6-1 and TRBJ1-1, with D possibly matching TRBD1 (6 bases). The CDR3 has 13 amino acids. The germline CDR1 and CDR2 sequences are MNHNS and SASEGT. V lost 8 bases, J lost 7 bases, and 17 bases lay in between. The CDR3 reads CASQTGPSREAFF. The DNA of the CDR3 is TGTGCCAGCCAGACAGGCCCCTCTCGTGAAGCTTTCTTT.

The V and J genes are TRBV10-3 and TRBJ2-7, with D perhaps TRBD1 or TRBD2 (5 bases each). The length of the CDR3 is 11 residues. The germline V and J ends were trimmed by 11 bases and 3 bases, with 11 bases remaining between them. CDR1 and CDR2 (germline): ENHRY, SYGVKD. In DNA, the CDR3 is TGTGCCGTGGGACGGGGCTACGAGCAGTACTTC. This gives the protein CAVGRGYEQYF.

In its sample, this clonotype was seen many times. The chain has TRBV20-1 and TRBJ2-3; TRBD2 matches 11 bases. The CDR3 runs to 16 residues. J lost 3 bases, V lost 1 base, and 6 bases had no gene match. Germline-derived CDR1 and CDR2 are DFQATT and SNEGSKA (reference sequence). The CDR3 DNA reads as TGCAGTGCTAGAGGCATAGCGGGGGGGAGGACAGATACGCAGTATTTT. Translating gives CSARGIAGGRTDTQYF.

Of note for this clonotype: One end of the junction does not line up with germline, which may come from a read error. The chain employs TRBV5-6 and TRBJ1-4, with 10 bases aligning to TRBD1. This CDR3 comprises 12 residues. The germline V gene has CDR1 SGHDT and CDR2 YYEEEE. CDR3 in amino acids: CASSIGTGDTAF. For the CDR3, the DNA is TGTGCCAGCAGCATAGGGACAGGGGATACGGCCTTT.